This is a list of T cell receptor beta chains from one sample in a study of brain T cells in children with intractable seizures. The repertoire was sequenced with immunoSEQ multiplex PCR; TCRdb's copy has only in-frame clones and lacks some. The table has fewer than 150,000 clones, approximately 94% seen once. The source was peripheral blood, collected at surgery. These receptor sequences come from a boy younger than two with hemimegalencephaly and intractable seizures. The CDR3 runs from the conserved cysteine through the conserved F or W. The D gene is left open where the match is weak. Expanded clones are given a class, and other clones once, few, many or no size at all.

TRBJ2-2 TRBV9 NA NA CASSVVPTRPNAGELFF TGTGCCAGCAGCGTAGTCCCTACTAGGCCGAATGCCGGGGAGCTGTTTTTT
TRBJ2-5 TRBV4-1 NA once CASSQGLGRETQYF TGCGCCAGCAGCCAAGGATTAGGTAGAGAGACCCAGTACTTC
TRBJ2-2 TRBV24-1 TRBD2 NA CATSDLRAGDTGELFF TGTGCCACCAGTGACCTCCGGGCGGGGGACACCGGGGAGCTGTTTTTT
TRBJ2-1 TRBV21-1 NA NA CASSTVTSGAYNEQFF TGTGCCAGCAGCACCGTGACTAGCGGGGCCTACAATGAGCAGTTCTTC
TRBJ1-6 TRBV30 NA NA CAWSRTNSPLHF TGTGCCTGGTCTCGCACGAATTCACCCCTCCACTTT
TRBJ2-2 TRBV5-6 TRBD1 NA CASSGDRGNTGELFF TGTGCCAGCAGTGGGGACAGGGGTAACACCGGGGAGCTGTTTTTT
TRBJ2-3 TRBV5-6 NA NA CASSLGVGSTDTQYF TGTGCCAGCAGCTTGGGGGTGGGGAGCACAGATACGCAGTATTTT
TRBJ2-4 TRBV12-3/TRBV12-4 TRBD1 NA CASSLDRGNIQYF TGTGCCAGCAGTTTGGACAGGGGGAACATTCAGTACTTC
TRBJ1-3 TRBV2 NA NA CASSEAPNLSGNTIYF TGTGCCAGCAGTGAAGCACCGAACCTCTCTGGAAACACCATATATTTT
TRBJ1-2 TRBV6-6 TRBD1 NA CASSYGTGNGYTF TGTGCCAGCAGTTACGGGACAGGGAATGGCTACACCTTC
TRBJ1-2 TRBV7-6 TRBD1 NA CASSAGTGGDYGYTF TGTGCCAGCAGCGCCGGGACAGGGGGGGACTATGGCTACACCTTC
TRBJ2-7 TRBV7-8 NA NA CASTHVGGPARYF TGTGCCAGCACCCACGTCGGGGGGCCAGCAAGATACTTC
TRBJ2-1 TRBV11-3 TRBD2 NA CASSLALAGGPREQFF TGTGCCAGCAGCTTAGCGCTAGCGGGAGGGCCCAGAGAGCAGTTCTTC
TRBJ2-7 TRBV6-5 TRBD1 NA CASSPLTGGEQYF TGTGCCAGCTCCCCCTTAACAGGGGGCGAGCAGTACTTC
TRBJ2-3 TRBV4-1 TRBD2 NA CASSPNKGLAGNTDTQYF TGCGCCAGCAGCCCAAACAAGGGACTAGCGGGGAACACAGATACGCAGTATTTT
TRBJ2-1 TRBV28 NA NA CASSSSDEEGYNEQFF TGTGCCAGCAGTTCTAGCGACGAAGAAGGATACAATGAGCAGTTCTTC
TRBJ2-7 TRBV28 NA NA CASTPAAHPSYEQYF TGTGCCAGCACCCCCGCGGCGCATCCTTCCTACGAGCAGTACTTC
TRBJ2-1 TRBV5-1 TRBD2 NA CASSSLAGSYNEQFF TGCGCCAGCAGCTCCCTAGCGGGCTCCTACAATGAGCAGTTCTTC
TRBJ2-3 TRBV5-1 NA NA CASSLGGFSTDTQYF TGCGCCAGCAGCTTGGGGGGGTTTAGCACAGATACGCAGTATTTT
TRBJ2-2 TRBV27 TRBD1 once CASSFRRQGGIGELFF TGTGCCAGCAGTTTCCGAAGACAGGGGGGTATCGGGGAGCTGTTTTTT
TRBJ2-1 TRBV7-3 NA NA CASSLTGAWEQFF TGTGCCAGCAGCTTAACCGGGGCTTGGGAGCAGTTCTTC
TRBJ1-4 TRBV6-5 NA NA CASSYTNRATNEKLFF TGTGCCAGCAGTTACACCAACAGGGCTACTAATGAAAAACTGTTTTTT
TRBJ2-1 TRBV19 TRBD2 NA CASSMGTSGRREQFF TGTGCCAGTAGTATGGGGACTAGCGGGAGGCGTGAGCAGTTCTTC
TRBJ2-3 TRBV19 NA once CASRTPGGTDTQYF TGTGCCAGTAGGACCCCCGGGGGCACAGATACGCAGTATTTT
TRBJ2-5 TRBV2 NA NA CASSGARLQETQYF TGTGCCAGCAGTGGTGCACGCCTTCAAGAGACCCAGTACTTC
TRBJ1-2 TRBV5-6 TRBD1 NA CASSLVTGWDYGYTF TGTGCCAGCAGCTTGGTGACAGGGTGGGACTATGGCTACACCTTC
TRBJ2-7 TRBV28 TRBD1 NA CASSFRGTGSYEQYF TGTGCCAGCAGTTTTCGGGGGACAGGGTCCTACGAGCAGTACTTC
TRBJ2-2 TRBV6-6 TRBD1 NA CASSYSKDRGGELFF TGTGCCAGCAGTTACTCGAAGGACAGGGGCGGGGAGCTGTTTTTT